The text below deals with one T cell receptor (delta chain). This clone registers as medium-sized (0.01 to 0.1%) within its sample. Its cognate antigen has yet to be identified. Qualities for individual bases were not recorded, and no much larger clone is one base off. The CDR3, cysteine through phenylalanine, is 13 amino acids long. The entry retains the CDR3 DNA only, 39 bases that are in frame from base 1. CDR1 and CDR2 were assigned from the germline V gene as GEAIGNYY and EKD. V is cut by 1 base and J by 5 bases, and the space between the germline ends is 7 bases. The receptor library was made with multiplex PCR. A 32-plex assay amplified the genomic DNA, with primers for all 8 TRDV and 4 TRDJ genes spanning the CDR3. A 12-nucleotide UMI was introduced during three to four barcoding PCR cycles, after which a second PCR was performed with Illumina adapter primers. AMPure XP beads were used to purify the libraries, and library quality was checked on a Fragment Analyzer using the HS NGS Fragment kit. Sequencing was run on an Illumina MiniSeq mid-output kit with approximately 20% PhiX and 150 cycles of paired-end reads. Processing in the source paper ran as follows. MIGEC version 1.2.9 was used to process the reads, grouping reads by UMI and building error-corrected consensus sequences. For post-processing, modified scripts from VDJtools version 1.2.1 were used together with the tcR R package. With CATT, TCRdb called clones again from the public reads; duplicate DNA rows were later joined. None of the V and J calls come from the authors' own analysis; TCRdb made them. This sample holds 2,000 to 2,500 delta-chain clones; 11% to 15% were observed only once. Around 50% of the sample goes to the ten largest clones.

The data were obtained in a study of DNA immune sequencing with unique molecular identifiers (dated by TCRdb to 2020 to 2021). As for the study more broadly: Immunomagnetic cell separation was used to enrich gammadelta T cells from buffy coats, and the genomic DNA of the enriched gammadelta T cells was then sequenced. To compare enriched with non-enriched material, about 100 ng of enriched gammadelta T-cell DNA and roughly 0.99 ug of non-enriched PBMC DNA were sequenced. Fluorescence-activated cell sorting was used to enrich gammadelta T cells from PBMC of nine to ten healthy individuals. Validation of the sequencing method was done both on synthetic reference molecules and on blood samples taken from healthy individuals. The study developed and validated an ultrasensitive DNA-based TRD repertoire sequencing method using PCR-introduced unique molecular identifiers. All donors were healthy individuals, and around 10 of the donors were profiled using sorted gammadelta T cells from peripheral blood. Broad study findings and their caveats: Among clonotypes from healthy donors, the most common TRD rearrangement was TRDV2 paired with TRDJ1. TRD repertoire diversity differed among healthy donors, and several donors were highly oligoclonal, with the top 5 clonotypes making up more than half of productive molecules. The primer-based approach cannot detect novel TRD sequences that are not targeted by the primers.

The chain links TRDV2 with TRDJ2; tentative D gene TRDD3, with 5 bases matching. Sequencing was carried out using gamma-delta T cells enriched from blood buffy coat, or unenriched PBMCs (not recorded which). The sequence came from a human donor in good health. The nucleotide sequence is given as TGTGCCTGTGACACGGGGGTCACAGCACAACTCTTCTTT. Its translation reads: CACDTGVTAQLFF.